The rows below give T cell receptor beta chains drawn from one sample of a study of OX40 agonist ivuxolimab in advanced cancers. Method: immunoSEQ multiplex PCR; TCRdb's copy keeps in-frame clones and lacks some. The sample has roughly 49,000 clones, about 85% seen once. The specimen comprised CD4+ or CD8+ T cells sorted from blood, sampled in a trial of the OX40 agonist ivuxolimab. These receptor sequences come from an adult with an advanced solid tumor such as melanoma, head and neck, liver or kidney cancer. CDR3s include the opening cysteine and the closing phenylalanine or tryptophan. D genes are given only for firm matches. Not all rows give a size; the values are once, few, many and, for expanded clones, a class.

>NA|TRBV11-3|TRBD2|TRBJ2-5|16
TGTGCCAGCAGATTAAGCTGGGGCGGGAGCGGAGAGACCCAGTACTTC
CASRLSWGGSGETQYF
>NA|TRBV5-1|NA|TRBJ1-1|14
TGCGCCAGCAGCTTTTCGTCTGGACAGAAAGAAGCTTTCTTT
CASSFSSGQKEAFF
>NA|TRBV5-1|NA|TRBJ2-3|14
TGCGCCAGCAGCTTGGGGCTCTACACAGATACGCAGTATTTT
CASSLGLYTDTQYF
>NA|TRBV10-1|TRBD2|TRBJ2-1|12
TGCGCCAGCAGCCCCGGGGGGATTGAGCAGTTCTTC
CASSPGGIEQFF
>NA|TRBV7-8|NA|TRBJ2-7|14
TGTGCCAGCAGCTTAAAGAGGGGGTACTACGAGCAGTACTTC
CASSLKRGYYEQYF
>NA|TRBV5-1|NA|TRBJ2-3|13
TGCGCCAGCAGCACGGGCTTAGCCGATACGCAGTATTTT
CASSTGLADTQYF
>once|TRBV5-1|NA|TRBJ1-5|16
TGCGCCAGCAGCTTGGCTACACCTTTGAGCAATCAGCCCCAGCATTTT
CASSLATPLSNQPQHF
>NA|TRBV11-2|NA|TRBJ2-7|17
TGTGCCAGCAGCTTATACCCAGCCGGGGGAGTTGAGTACGAGCAGTACTTC
CASSLYPAGGVEYEQYF
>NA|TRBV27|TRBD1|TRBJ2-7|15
TGTGCCAGCAGTCACCCGGGACAGGGCTCCTACGAGCAGTACTTC
CASSHPGQGSYEQYF
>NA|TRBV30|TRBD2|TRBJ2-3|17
TGTGCCTGGAGCCCCCTAGCGGTCTATCCTAGCACAGATACGCAGTATTTT
CAWSPLAVYPSTDTQYF
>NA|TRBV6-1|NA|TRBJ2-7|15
TGTGCCAGCAGTGAAGAAGGCAGTGGGGGCTACGAGCAGTACTTC
CASSEEGSGGYEQYF
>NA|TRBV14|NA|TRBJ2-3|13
TGTGCCAGCAGCCAAGATGGGTCAGCGGCGCAGTATTTT
CASSQDGSAAQYF
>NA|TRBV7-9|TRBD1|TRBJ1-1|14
TGTGCCAGCAGCTTCCAGGGGGGGAACACTGAAGCTTTCTTT
CASSFQGGNTEAFF
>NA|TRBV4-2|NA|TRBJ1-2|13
TGTGCCAGCAGCGATACGGACAAGTATGGCTACACCTTC
CASSDTDKYGYTF
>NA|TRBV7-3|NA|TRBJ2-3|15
TGTGCCAGCAGCTCAAGGGGGGCCGTCACAGATACGCAGTATTTT
CASSSRGAVTDTQYF
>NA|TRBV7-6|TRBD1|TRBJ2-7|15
TGTGCCAGCAGCGAAAAGACGGGGACAGCCTACGAGCAGTACTTC
CASSEKTGTAYEQYF
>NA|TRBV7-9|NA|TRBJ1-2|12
TGTGCCAGCAGCTTAGATAACTATGGCTACACCTTC
CASSLDNYGYTF
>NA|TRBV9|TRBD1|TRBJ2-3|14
TGTGCCAGCAGCCGAGGGACAGGGTACAATACGCAGTATTTT
CASSRGTGYNTQYF
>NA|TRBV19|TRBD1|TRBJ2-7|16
TGTGCCAGTAGTATAGATTACAGGGGGTCCTCCTACGAGCAGTACTTC
CASSIDYRGSSYEQYF
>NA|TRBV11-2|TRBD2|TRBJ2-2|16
TGTGCCAGCAGCGATTCCGGGACTAGCGGGTCCGGGGAGCTGTTTTTT
CASSDSGTSGSGELFF
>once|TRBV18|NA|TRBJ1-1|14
TGTGCCAGCTCACCACAAGGGGAGAACACTGAAGCTTTCTTT
CASSPQGENTEAFF
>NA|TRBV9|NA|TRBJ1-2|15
TGTGCCAGCAGCGTAGCACGGCAGCTAAACTATGGCTACACCTTC
CASSVARQLNYGYTF
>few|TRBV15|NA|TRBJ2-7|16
TGTGCCACCAGCAGATTCCCGGGCCCCAGCTCCTACGAGCAGTACTTC
CATSRFPGPSSYEQYF
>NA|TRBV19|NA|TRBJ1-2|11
TGTGCCAGTAGTATGGGAGTTGGCTACACCTTC
CASSMGVGYTF
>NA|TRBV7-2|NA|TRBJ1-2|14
TGTGCCAGCAGCTTAGGAGGGACATTTTATGGCTACACCTTC
CASSLGGTFYGYTF